This record covers a single T cell receptor beta chain. Its specificity is not known. These data belong to a study of cytomegalovirus exposure and HLA in healthy donors. Study results and limitations: The study carried out a later analysis of TCR beta sequences. It associated some 18,000 of them with specific HLA alleles at a false discovery rate of 0.05.

Vbeta (60) and Jbeta (13) primers were used in the PCR. Here immunoSEQ multiplex PCR was the method, and the copy in TCRdb shows in-frame clones only, minus some. The table includes some 150,000 clones, around 78% detected once. This sequence was found in a female donor in good health and CMV-seronegative. Sample: PBMCs.

The CDR3 DNA reads TGTGCCAGCAGCTTGGGGTCAGTTAACTATGGCTACACCTTC. Protein sequence: CASSLGSVNYGYTF. This sequence joins TRBV5-4 and TRBJ1-2; D ambiguous. V was clipped by 0 bases and J by 1 base, with 7 bases between them. This CDR3 has 14 residues. CDR1 and CDR2 from the germline V gene are SGHNT and YYREEE (reference sequence).